Listed below are T cell receptor beta chains from one sample, sequenced in a study of T cell repertoires in cytomegalovirus infection. MiXCR, run by TCRdb on the reads, gives a single entry per CDR3 protein. The data hold fewer than 900,000 distinct CDR3 sequences, with 25% to 35% observed a single time. These receptors' targets are unknown. This sample comprised cultured CD8+ T cells from PBMCs, obtained from culture after CMV antigen stimulation. The receptors originated from a human donor in good health (CMV status not recorded). Some clones in this sample may be carry-over from other donors' samples. Both conserved end residues are part of each CDR3.

cdr3_aa: CASSWDTNSPLHF
cdr3_length: 13
v_call: TRBV7-4

cdr3_aa: CASSMVAGSSYNEQFF
cdr3_length: 16
v_call: TRBV19

cdr3_aa: CSAGLRRRVNTEAFF
cdr3_length: 15
v_call: TRBV20-1

cdr3_aa: CASSYWVGRNTEAFF
cdr3_length: 15
v_call: TRBV6-5

cdr3_aa: CASSLQPRQRGGYTF
cdr3_length: 15
v_call: TRBV6-5

cdr3_aa: CASKLLATSGANVLTF
cdr3_length: 16
v_call: TRBV27

cdr3_aa: CASRSGTQARETQYF
cdr3_length: 15
v_call: TRBV7-9

cdr3_aa: CASSYSMEGFGYTF
cdr3_length: 14
v_call: TRBV6-5

cdr3_aa: CAIRSEAGAYNEQFF
cdr3_length: 15
v_call: TRBV10-3

cdr3_aa: CASKPGQGMAGANVLTF
cdr3_length: 17
v_call: TRBV27

cdr3_aa: CASKLSGQGHTEAFF
cdr3_length: 15
v_call: TRBV19

cdr3_aa: CASSYSSDTEAFF
cdr3_length: 13
v_call: TRBV6-6

cdr3_aa: CASSQEWLVGTDTQYF
cdr3_length: 16
v_call: TRBV14

cdr3_aa: CASSPYPAGIAGAYNEQFF
cdr3_length: 19
v_call: TRBV4-2

cdr3_aa: CASSLTGVNQPQHF
cdr3_length: 14
v_call: TRBV6-5

cdr3_aa: CATSRVRQGPPGNTIYF
cdr3_length: 17
v_call: TRBV15

cdr3_aa: CASSATGAQNEKLFF
cdr3_length: 15
v_call: TRBV9

cdr3_aa: CASRVGRGVGNEQFF
cdr3_length: 15
v_call: TRBV6-6

cdr3_aa: CSVVDNSYEQYF
cdr3_length: 12
v_call: TRBV29-1

cdr3_aa: CASSQGRVNNSPLHF
cdr3_length: 15
v_call: TRBV4-1

cdr3_aa: CASSYLPTSGGRSDTQYF
cdr3_length: 18
v_call: TRBV6-2/TRBV6-3

cdr3_aa: CSVDSWGDREDEQYF
cdr3_length: 15
v_call: TRBV29-1

cdr3_aa: CASSLWGGEAYNEQFF
cdr3_length: 16
v_call: TRBV7-6

cdr3_aa: CACQVGERTDTQYF
cdr3_length: 14
v_call: TRBV12-3/TRBV12-4

cdr3_aa: CASSLFAGMATEAFF
cdr3_length: 15
v_call: TRBV27

cdr3_aa: CASSEWRMGETQYF
cdr3_length: 14
v_call: TRBV10-2

cdr3_aa: CASSLGGVAKNIQYF
cdr3_length: 15
v_call: TRBV7-2

cdr3_aa: CASSDSSGNTIYF
cdr3_length: 13
v_call: TRBV10-1

cdr3_aa: CATSDDRSRNTEAFF
cdr3_length: 15
v_call: TRBV24-1

cdr3_aa: CASTPGGPTEAFF
cdr3_length: 13
v_call: TRBV4-1

cdr3_aa: CASSFGSGQPQHF
cdr3_length: 13
v_call: TRBV27

cdr3_aa: CASSRRWGPRSEKLFF
cdr3_length: 16
v_call: TRBV5-6

cdr3_aa: CASSLARGTGEETQYF
cdr3_length: 16
v_call: TRBV7-9

cdr3_aa: CAMWSGTEAFF
cdr3_length: 11
v_call: TRBV19

cdr3_aa: CASRAGTGYGYTF
cdr3_length: 13
v_call: TRBV5-1

cdr3_aa: CASSQERDNEQFF
cdr3_length: 13
v_call: TRBV4-3

cdr3_aa: CAIHGLAGGDEQFF
cdr3_length: 14
v_call: TRBV25-1

cdr3_aa: CASTIGRPGVYGYTF
cdr3_length: 15
v_call: TRBV12-3/TRBV12-4

cdr3_aa: CASAGSPSATQYF
cdr3_length: 13
v_call: TRBV12-3/TRBV12-4